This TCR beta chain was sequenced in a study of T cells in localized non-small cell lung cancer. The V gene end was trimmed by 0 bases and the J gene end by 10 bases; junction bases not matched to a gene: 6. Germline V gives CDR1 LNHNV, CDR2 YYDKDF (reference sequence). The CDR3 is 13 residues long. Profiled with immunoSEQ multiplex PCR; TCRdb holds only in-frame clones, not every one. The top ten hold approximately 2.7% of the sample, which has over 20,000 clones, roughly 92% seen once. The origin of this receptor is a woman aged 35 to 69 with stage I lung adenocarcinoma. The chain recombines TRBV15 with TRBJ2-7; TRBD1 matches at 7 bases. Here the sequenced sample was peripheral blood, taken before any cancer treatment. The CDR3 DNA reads TGTGCCACCAGCAGAGAACAGGGGAAAGGACAGTACTTC. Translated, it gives CATSREQGKGQYF.